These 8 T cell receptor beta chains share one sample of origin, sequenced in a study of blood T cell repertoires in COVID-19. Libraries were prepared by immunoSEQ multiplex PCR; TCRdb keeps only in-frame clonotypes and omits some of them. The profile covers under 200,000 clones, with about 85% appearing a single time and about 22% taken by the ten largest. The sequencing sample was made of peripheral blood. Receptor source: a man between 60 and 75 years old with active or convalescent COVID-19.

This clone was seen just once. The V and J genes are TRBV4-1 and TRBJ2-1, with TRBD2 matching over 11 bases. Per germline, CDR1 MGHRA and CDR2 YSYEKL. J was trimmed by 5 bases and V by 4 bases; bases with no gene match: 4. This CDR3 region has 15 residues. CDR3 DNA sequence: TGCGCCAGCAGCCCACTAGCGGGGGTTCACAATGAGCAGTTCTTC. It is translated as CASSPLAGVHNEQFF.

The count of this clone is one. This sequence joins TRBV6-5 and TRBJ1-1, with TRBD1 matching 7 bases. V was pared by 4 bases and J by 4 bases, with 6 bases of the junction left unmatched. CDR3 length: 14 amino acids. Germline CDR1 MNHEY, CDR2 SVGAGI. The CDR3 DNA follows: TGTGCCAGCAGTTCCCTCGCAGGGGGCACTGAAGCTTTCTTT. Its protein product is CASSSLAGGTEAFF.

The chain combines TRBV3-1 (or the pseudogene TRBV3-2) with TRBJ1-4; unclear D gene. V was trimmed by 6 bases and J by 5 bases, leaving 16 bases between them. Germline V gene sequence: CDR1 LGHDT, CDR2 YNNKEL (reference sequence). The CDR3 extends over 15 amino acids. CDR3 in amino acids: CASSLTSDPNEKLFF. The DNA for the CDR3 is TGTGCCAGCAGTCTAACCTCCGATCCGAATGAAAAACTGTTTTTT.

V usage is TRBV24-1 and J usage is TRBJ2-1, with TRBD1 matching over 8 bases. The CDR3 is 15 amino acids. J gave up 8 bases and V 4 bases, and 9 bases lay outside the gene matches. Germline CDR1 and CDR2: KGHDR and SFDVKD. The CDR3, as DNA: TGTGCCACCAGTGAAGGGCAGGGGGCTTGGGATGAGCAGTTCTTC. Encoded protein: CATSEGQGAWDEQFF.

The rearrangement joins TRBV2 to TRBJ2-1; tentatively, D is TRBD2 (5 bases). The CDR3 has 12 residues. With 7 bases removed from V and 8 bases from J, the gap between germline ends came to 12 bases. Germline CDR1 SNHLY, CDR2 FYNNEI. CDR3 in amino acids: CASTEGSDEQFF. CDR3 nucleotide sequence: TGTGCCAGCACCGAAGGTAGCGATGAGCAGTTCTTC.

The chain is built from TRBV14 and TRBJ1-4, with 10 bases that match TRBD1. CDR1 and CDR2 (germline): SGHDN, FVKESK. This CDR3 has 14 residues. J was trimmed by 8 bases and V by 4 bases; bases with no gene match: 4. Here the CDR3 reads CASSPGQGTEKLFF. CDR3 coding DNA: TGTGCCAGCAGCCCGGGACAGGGGACGGAAAAACTGTTTTTT.

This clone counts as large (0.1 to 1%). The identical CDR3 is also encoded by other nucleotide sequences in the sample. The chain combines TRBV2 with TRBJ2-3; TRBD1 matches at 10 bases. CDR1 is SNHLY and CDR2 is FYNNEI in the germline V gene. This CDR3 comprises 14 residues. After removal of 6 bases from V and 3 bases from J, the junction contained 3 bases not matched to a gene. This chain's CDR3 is CASSRDRGTDTQYF. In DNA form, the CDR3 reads TGTGCCAGCAGCAGGGACAGGGGAACAGATACGCAGTATTTT.

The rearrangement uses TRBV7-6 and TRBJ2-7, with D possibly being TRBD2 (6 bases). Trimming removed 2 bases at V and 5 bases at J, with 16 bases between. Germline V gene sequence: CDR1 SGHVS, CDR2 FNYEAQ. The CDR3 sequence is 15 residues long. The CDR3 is CASSLSPGLNHEQYF. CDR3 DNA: TGTGCCAGCAGCTTAAGCCCAGGACTAAACCACGAGCAGTACTTC.